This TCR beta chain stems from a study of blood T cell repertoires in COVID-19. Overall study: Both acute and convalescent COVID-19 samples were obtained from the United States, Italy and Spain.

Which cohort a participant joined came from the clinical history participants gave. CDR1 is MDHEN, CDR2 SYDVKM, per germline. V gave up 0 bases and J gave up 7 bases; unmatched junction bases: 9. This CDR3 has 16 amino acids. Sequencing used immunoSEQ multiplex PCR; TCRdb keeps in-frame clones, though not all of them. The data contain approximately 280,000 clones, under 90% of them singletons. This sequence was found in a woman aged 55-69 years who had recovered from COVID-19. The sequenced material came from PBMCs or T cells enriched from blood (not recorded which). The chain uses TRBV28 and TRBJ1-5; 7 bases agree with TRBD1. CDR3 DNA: TGTGCCAGCAGTTTATGGGAGTACAGGGGCGGACAGCCCCAGCATTTT. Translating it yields CASSLWEYRGGQPQHF.